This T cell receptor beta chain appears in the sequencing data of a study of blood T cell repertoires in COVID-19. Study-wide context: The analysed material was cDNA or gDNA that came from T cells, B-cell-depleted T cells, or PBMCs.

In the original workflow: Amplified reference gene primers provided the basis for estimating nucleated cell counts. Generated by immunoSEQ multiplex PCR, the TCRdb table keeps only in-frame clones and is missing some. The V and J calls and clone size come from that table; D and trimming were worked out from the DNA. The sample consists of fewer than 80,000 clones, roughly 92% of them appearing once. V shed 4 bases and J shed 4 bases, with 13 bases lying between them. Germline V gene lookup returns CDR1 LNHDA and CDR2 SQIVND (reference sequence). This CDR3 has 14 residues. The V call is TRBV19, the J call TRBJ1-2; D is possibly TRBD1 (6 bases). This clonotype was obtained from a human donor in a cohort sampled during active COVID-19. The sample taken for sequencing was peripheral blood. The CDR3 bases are TGTGCCAGTAGTACTAACAGGGTGCCCTATGGCTACACCTTC. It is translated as CASSTNRVPYGYTF.